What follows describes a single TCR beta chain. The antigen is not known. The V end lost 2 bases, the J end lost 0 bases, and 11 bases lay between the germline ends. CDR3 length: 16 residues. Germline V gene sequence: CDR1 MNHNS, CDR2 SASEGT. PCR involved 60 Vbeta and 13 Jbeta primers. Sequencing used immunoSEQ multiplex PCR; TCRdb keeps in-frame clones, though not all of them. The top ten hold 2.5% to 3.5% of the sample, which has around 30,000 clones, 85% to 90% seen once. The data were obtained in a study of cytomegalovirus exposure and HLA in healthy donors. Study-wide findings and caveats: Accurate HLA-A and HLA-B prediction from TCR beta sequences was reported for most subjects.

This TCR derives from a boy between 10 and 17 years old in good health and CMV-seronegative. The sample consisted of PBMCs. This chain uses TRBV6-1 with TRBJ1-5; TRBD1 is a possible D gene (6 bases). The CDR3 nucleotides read TGTGCCAGCAGTGAAAGACAGGCATATAGCAATCAGCCCCAGCATTTT. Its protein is CASSERQAYSNQPQHF.